This T cell receptor (beta chain) comes out of a study of cytomegalovirus exposure and HLA in healthy donors (dated by TCRdb to about 2017). Broadly, across the study: According to an earlier analysis of 587 of the donors, some 180 million T cells yielded 100 million or so unique TCR beta sequences and approximately 300 Gb of sequence data. The genetic ancestry cluster associated with self-reported Caucasian donors included roughly 84% of the approximately 410 genotyped donors. On average, about 200,000 unique TCR beta nucleotide sequences were sequenced per donor among 398 genotyped donors of the cohort, with roughly 19% of those sequences being non-productive. Rather than drawing on any new phenotypic data, the later analysis identified candidate immune exposures from TCR beta sequences and the way those sequences occurred across donors. An earlier analysis of 500 to 650 of the donors applied high-throughput TCR beta sequencing to assess whether each TCR beta V gene segment acted as functional or pseudogenic. Along with the roughly 610-subject first cohort, a separate validation cohort of over 90 different subjects was used. Both class I and class II loci were covered by HLA typing, at four-digit resolution. To predict cytomegalovirus infection status, the study combined high-throughput TCR immunosequencing, statistical association of individual TCRs with disease status, and machine learning. An early release that covered several hundred HLA-typed donors contained approximately 290 gigabases of sequencing data and 75 million to 100 million unique TCR sequences. Every discovery cohort repertoire had been produced on one sequencing platform. Alongside the repertoire data, information on donor age, sex, ethnicity and CMV serostatus was compiled. The aim of the study was to test whether cataloging public T cell receptors could identify signatures of past pathogen exposure. Using immunosequencing, the study profiled T cell repertoires from 666 subjects and related those repertoires to cytomegalovirus serostatus. A later analysis re-examined previously published TCR beta repertoires from 610 or so donors and added high-resolution HLA genotyping to investigate patterns of TCR occurrence. The number of donors typed differed by locus, with 629-630 for A, B, C, DRB1 and DQB1, more than 500 for DQA1, some 570 for DPA1, and some 470 for DPB1. In a later genetic analysis, genome-wide SNP genotypes for about 55% of the roughly 670 donors were used, and that subset was treated as a discovery cohort. Because of strong linkage in the cohort, roughly five DR-DQ haplotypes were treated as single units for association and clustering. General study outcomes and caveats: Most CMV-associated TCR beta chains appeared to be HLA-restricted in a later analysis, and the HLA associations seemed to be driven largely by CMV exposure. In both the original and validation cohorts, the classifier was reported to diagnose cytomegalovirus status with high specificity and sensitivity. For the cohort, immune exposure information was limited to CMV serostatus. According to a later analysis, parvovirus B19, influenza, CMV and Epstein-Barr virus appeared linked to several top co-occurrence clusters. In vitro tests confirmed that a few of the cytomegalovirus-associated TCR beta chains recognize cytomegalovirus antigens. According to the authors, the approach could potentially be generalized to other disease states and immunological phenotypes. Specific HLA alleles were associated with 15,000 to 20,000 TCR beta sequences at a false discovery rate of 0.05 in a later analysis. While some public TCRs were present in many individuals, most TCR sequences turned up only very rarely across donors. In an earlier analysis of approximately 590 of the donors, most TCR beta V segments were observed in productive rearrangements about 87% or about 30% of the time, broadly matching IMGT annotations. Some IMGT-functional V segments, including TRBV6-2 and TRBV6-3, could not be distinguished by the 87-base-pair reads and were therefore excluded. The presence/absence analyses assumed that sequencing depth was roughly uniform across donors, and that assumption may not be true. Correlated functional status among segregating V segments might reflect linkage disequilibrium, but an unknown experimental factor could not be ruled out. In a later analysis, HLA-associated TCR beta chains were found to be more clonally expanded and to have lower generation probabilities than equally common non-associated chains. Compared with the roughly 700-donor mean, donors in an Asian-associated ancestry cluster had fewer N-insertions in productive TCRs, according to a later genetic analysis. Roughly 15 rarely observed V segments, including chromosome 9 orphons, were excluded from the earlier analysis of about 600 of the donors because counts were too low. A later analysis found that TCR association rates varied across HLA loci, with DRB1 alleles showing the most associated TCRs and HLA-C alleles the fewest. In the study, around 160 TCR beta chains were listed as associated with cytomegalovirus. The sequencing pipeline was judged likely to have produced a cluster of highly shared sequence variants as a technical artifact. An association between a missense DCLRE1C variant and V-gene and J-gene trimming of TCR beta chains was found in a later genetic analysis and replicated in an independent cohort. In this cohort, only TCR beta chains were sequenced, and detectable features were limited by the absence of alpha or paired-chain data. When HLA alleles, especially DR and DQ, strongly co-occurred, TCR associations were difficult to assign to individual alleles. Because HLA typing was missing for some donors at each locus, association tests included only the typed subset. A further reported finding was that TCR beta sequences accurately predicted the HLA-A and HLA-B alleles for most subjects in the first cohort.

Taken from cysteine to phenylalanine, the CDR3 has 16 residues. Only CDR3 DNA is held: 48 bases, read in frame from base 1. Here V drops 3 bases and J drops 2 bases, and the junction holds 9 bases not matched to any gene. Looking up the germline V gene yields CDR1 SGDLS and CDR2 YYNGEE. Library method: the immunoSEQ multiplex PCR assay. For the multiplex PCR, a mixture combining 60 forward primers for TCR Vbeta segments and 13 reverse primers for TCR Jbeta segments was used. The CDR3 region of rearranged TCR beta genes was amplified from genomic DNA by a multiplex PCR assay. On the Illumina HiSeq System, the amplified TCR beta libraries were sequenced as 87-base-pair reads. The original methods were these. A later analysis counted 65 million to 90 million unique TCR beta chains across the 550 to 800 repertoires, and some 11 million of these chains were shared by at least two donors. Raw reads were error-corrected and collapsed into unique sequences by a nearest-neighbor algorithm in which closely related sequences were merged to remove PCR and sequencing errors. To assign V, D and J gene segments, CDR3 sequences were aligned to IMGT reference sequences. For a sequence to be retained, a match of at least six nucleotides to both a V gene segment and a J gene segment was required. Rearrangements were called productive when the CDR3 lacked stop codons and stayed in frame with V and J; all others were non-productive. CDR3 was defined according to IMGT convention as the region running from the second conserved V-encoded cysteine to the conserved J-encoded phenylalanine. Sequences without an unambiguous match to a single V gene segment were excluded from the earlier analysis of about 640 of the donors. In an earlier analysis of approximately 550 of the donors, V segments were called functional above 56.7% productive rearrangements and were called segregating when the between-donor standard deviation exceeded 5%. A statistical classification framework was developed to diagnose cytomegalovirus status using the catalog of TCR beta chain sequences. A later analysis assigned V and J genes by comparing TCR nucleotide sequences with IMGT/GENE-DB human TR gene sequences. In a later analysis, CDR3 sequences and most-parsimonious VDJ recombination scenarios were assigned using the TCRdist pipeline. A later analysis defined each TCR beta chain by its CDR3 amino acid sequence plus V-gene family, and excluded reads lacking a unique V-gene family. In a later analysis, 450 to 600 highly shared, low-generation-probability nucleotide sequences were removed to address suspected cross-contamination and a sequencing artifact. In a later analysis, a clonal expansion index was calculated for each public chain from normalized within-repertoire ranks of inferred template counts. In a later analysis, generation probabilities were computed with a VDJ recombination model fitted to out-of-frame rearrangements, and the resulting probabilities were checked against IGoR. In a later analysis, hypergeometric tests were used to score TCR-TCR, TCR-HLA and TCR-CMV co-occurrence, with a repertoire-size bias correction applied to TCR pairs. In a later analysis, false discovery rates were estimated by permuting HLA or CMV assignments 20 times. In a later analysis, co-occurring TCRs were grouped using DBSCAN, and TCRdist sequence similarity was added for clustering within HLA-allele-positive subsets. For co-occurrence clustering, repertoires with fewer than 30,000 or more than 120,000 public chains were excluded, along with about five repertoires with anomalous nucleotide sharing. TCRdb holds this immuneACCESS table with in-frame rearrangements only. Some clones are missing; in checked studies, unresolved V genes explain under half, and the rest has no known cause. V, J and clone size derive from that table, while D and trimming were established from the DNA sequence. Recorded for this sample are around 120,000 clones; roughly 69% of them occurred a single time. The ten largest clonotypes hold about 7.9% of the sample.

In this sample, this clone turned up a few times. It has no known antigen specificity. No much larger clone exists at a distance of one base, and base qualities are not known. The cohort comprised hundreds of healthy bone marrow donors. At the time of sampling, every cohort member was nominally healthy, though immune exposures that went unrecorded were likely present. The donor tested CMV seropositive and was one of the 289 seropositive cohort members. Each donor provided a peripheral blood sample, and peripheral blood mononuclear cells were used for TCR beta sequencing. Genomic DNA was extracted from the blood cell samples with the Qiagen DNeasy Blood Extraction Kit.

This chain is built from TRBV9 and TRBJ2-5; 8 bases in the middle match TRBD1. Specimen: PBMCs. The sequence derives from a woman aged 40 to 49 in good health and CMV-seropositive. At the DNA level, the sequence is TGTGCCAGCAGCGCATCTGTAGGACAGGGACAAGAGACCCAGTACTTC. It is translated as CASSASVGQGQETQYF.